The source of this T cell receptor beta chain is a study of blood T cell repertoires in COVID-19 (dated by TCRdb to 2020 to 2022). A note on the overall study: The collaborator samples originated in the United States, Italy and Spain and spanned the acute and convalescent phases of COVID-19. The samples were drawn from two sources: the first 160 participants of the ongoing ImmuneRACE study, and 1,200 or so subjects contributed by 6 global collaborators. The repertoires were released in a freely available public database intended as a resource for research on the immune response to SARS-CoV-2. Where HLA class I and class II types were available, the types were taken from metadata supplied by the sample provider, not from assay-based typing. The prospective study material was composed of cDNA or gDNA derived from T cells, B-cell-depleted T cells, or PBMCs. The dataset comprised deeply sampled blood TCRbeta repertoires from subjects exposed to, actively infected with, or recovered from COVID-19. Sample metadata almost always included a de-identified subject ID, COVID-19 status, age in years and sex. Here is what the overall study found, with its caveats: The amount of clinical and demographic metadata varied by source and participant and was provided uncurated.

For this clone: What this receptor recognizes is not known. No base quality values were provided; no much bigger clone lies one nucleotide off.

TCRbeta CDR3 regions were amplified from genomic DNA by means of the immunoSEQ Assay, a bias-controlled multiplex PCR. On the study's bioinformatics: The number of nucleated cells in each sample was estimated from the amplification of reference gene primers within the assay. To quantify the absolute abundance of each unique TCRbeta CDR3 rearrangement, sequence reads were collapsed and filtered. Productive Simpson clonality was computed per sample as the square root of Simpson's diversity index over productive rearrangements. The table comes from immuneACCESS by way of TCRdb, which keeps in-frame sequences with V and J called. Part of the clones is missing from these tables; in studies checked, under half for an unresolved V gene and the rest for unknown reasons. The D gene and trimming were derived from the DNA, and the V and J assignments and clone size from that table. The sample table holds tens of thousands of clones, of which around 82% were seen once. The ten largest clones represent approximately 1.2% of the sample.

Via the germline V gene, CDR1 is SGHRS and CDR2 YFSETQ. V and J lose 0 bases and 14 bases, and a span of 18 bases separates them. Counted from cysteine to phenylalanine, this CDR3 has 15 amino acids. Kept here is only the CDR3 DNA, which spans 45 bases and is read in frame from base 1. The collaborating institutions used their own protocols to collect whole blood in K2EDTA tubes. Collaborator samples were shipped for TCRbeta analysis as frozen whole blood, isolated PBMCs, or DNA extracted from either sample type. Sample: peripheral blood. The sequence links TRBV5-1 to TRBJ1-6; TRBD1 is a weak D gene call, 5 bases matching. The TCR was taken from a woman older than 75 with acute or convalescent COVID-19. This receptor has the CDR3 CASSLETGGLEALHF. The DNA is TGCGCCAGCAGCTTGGAGACGGGGGGACTTGAGGCCCTCCACTTT.